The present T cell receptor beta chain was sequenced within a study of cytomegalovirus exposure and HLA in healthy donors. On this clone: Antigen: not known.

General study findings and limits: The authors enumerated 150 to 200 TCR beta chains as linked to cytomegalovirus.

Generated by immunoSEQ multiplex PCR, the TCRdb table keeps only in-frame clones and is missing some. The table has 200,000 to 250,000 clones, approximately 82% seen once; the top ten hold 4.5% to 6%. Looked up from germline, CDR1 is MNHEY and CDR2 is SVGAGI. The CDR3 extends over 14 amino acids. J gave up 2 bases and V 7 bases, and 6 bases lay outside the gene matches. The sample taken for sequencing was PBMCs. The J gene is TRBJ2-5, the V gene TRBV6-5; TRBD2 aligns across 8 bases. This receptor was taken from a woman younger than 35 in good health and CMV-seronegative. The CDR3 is CASKSLAGQETQYF. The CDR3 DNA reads TGTGCCAGCAAATCGTTAGCGGGACAAGAGACCCAGTACTTC.